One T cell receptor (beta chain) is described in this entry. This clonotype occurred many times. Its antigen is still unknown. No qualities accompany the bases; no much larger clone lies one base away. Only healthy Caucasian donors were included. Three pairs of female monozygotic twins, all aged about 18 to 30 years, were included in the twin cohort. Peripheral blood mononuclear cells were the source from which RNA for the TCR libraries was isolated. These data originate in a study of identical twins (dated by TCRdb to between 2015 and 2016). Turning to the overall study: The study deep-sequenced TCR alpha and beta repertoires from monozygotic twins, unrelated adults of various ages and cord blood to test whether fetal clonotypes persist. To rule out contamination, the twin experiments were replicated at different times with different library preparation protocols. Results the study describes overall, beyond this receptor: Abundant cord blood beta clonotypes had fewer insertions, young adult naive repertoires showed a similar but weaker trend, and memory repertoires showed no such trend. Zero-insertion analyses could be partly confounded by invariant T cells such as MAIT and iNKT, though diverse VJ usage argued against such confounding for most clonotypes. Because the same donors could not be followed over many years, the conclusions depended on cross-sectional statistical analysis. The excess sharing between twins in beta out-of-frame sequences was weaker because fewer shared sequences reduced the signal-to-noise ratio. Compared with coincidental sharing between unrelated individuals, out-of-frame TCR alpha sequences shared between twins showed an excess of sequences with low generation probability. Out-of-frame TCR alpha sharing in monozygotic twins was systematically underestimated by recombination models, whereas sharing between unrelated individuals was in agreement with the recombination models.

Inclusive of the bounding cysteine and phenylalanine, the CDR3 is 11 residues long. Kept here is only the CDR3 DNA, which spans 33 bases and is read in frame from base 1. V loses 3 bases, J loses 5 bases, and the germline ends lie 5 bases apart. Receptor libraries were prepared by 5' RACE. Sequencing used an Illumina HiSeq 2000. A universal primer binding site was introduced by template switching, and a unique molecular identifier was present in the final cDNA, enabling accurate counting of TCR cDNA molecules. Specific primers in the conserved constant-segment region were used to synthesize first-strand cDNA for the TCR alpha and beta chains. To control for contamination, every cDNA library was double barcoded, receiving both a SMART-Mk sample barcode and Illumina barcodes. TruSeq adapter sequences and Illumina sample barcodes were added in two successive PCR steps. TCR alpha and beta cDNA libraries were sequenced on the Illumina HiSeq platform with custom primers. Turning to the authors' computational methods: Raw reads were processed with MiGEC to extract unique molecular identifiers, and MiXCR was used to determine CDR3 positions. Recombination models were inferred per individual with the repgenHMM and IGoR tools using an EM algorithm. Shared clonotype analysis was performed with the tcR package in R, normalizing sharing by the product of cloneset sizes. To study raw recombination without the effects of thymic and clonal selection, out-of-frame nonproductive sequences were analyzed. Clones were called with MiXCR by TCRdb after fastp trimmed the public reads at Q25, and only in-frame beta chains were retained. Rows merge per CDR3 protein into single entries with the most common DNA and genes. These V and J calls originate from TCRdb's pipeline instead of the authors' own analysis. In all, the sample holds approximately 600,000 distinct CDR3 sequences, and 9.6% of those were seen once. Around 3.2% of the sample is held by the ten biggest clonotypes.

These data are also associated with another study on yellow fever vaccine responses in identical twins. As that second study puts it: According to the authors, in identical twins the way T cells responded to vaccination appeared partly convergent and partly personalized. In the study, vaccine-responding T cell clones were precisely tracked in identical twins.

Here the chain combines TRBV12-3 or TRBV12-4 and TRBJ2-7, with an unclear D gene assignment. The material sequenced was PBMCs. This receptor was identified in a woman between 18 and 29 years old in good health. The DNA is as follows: TGTGCCAGCAGTTTCAAAAACGAGCAGTACTTC. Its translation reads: CASSFKNEQYF.